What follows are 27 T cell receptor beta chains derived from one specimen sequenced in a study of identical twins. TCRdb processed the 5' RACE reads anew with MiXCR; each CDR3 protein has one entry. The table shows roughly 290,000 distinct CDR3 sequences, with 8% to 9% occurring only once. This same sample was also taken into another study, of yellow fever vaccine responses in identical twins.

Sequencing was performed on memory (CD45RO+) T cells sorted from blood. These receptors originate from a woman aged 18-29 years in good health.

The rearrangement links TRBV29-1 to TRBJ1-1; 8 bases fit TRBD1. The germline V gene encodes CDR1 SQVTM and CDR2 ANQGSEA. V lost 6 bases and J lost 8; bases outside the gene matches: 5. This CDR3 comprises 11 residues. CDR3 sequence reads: CSVLTGVEAFF. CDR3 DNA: TGCAGCGTCTTGACAGGGGTGGAAGCTTTCTTT.

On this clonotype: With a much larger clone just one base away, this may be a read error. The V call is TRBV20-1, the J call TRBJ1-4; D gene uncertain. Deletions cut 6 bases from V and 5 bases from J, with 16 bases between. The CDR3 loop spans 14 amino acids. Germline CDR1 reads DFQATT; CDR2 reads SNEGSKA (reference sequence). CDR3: CSAASSGTNEKLFF. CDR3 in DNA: TGCAGTGCCGCTAGTTCTGGTACCAATGAAAAACTGTTTTTT.

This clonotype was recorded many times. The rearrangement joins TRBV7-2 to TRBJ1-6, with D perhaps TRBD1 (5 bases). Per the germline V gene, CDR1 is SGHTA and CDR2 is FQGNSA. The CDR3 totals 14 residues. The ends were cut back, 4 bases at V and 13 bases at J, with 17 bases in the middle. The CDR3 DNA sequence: TGTGCCAGCAGCTCCCCGGAGGGGAGGTCCCCCCTCCACTTT. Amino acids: CASSSPEGRSPLHF.

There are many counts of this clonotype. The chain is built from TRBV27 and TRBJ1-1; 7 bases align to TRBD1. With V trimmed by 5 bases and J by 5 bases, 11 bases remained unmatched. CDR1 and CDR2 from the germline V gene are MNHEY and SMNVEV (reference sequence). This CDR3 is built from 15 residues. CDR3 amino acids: CASSLTGRGVTEAFF. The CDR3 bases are TGTGCCAGCAGTCTGACAGGGCGAGGGGTTACTGAAGCTTTCTTT.

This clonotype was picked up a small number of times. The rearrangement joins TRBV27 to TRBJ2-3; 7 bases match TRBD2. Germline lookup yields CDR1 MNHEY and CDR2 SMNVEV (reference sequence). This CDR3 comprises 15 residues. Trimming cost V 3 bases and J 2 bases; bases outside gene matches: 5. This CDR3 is CASSFAGAPTDTQYF. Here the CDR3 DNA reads TGTGCCAGCAGTTTCGCGGGAGCCCCCACAGATACGCAGTATTTT.

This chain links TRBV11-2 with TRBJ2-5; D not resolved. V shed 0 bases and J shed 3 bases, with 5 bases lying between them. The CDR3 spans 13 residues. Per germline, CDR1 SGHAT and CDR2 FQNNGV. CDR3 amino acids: CASSLDWKETQYF. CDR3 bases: TGTGCCAGCAGCTTAGATTGGAAAGAGACCCAGTACTTC.

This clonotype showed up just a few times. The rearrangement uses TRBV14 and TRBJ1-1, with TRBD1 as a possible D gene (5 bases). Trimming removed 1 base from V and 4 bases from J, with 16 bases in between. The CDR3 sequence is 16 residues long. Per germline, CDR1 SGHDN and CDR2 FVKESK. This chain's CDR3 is CASSQVPPTRVTEAFF. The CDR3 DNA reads TGTGCCAGCAGCCAAGTTCCCCCAACCAGGGTCACTGAAGCTTTCTTT.

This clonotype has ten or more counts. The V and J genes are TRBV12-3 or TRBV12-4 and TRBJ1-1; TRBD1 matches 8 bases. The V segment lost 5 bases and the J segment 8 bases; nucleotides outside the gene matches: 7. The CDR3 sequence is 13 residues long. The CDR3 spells CASSVWTGSEAFF. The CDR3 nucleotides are TGTGCCAGCAGTGTCTGGACAGGGAGCGAAGCTTTCTTT.

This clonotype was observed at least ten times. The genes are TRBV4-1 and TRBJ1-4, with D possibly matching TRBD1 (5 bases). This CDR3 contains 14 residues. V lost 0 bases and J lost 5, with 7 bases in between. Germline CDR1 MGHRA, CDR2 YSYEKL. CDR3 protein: CASSQDAGNEKLFF. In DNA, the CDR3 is TGCGCCAGCAGCCAAGATGCAGGGAATGAAAAACTGTTTTTT.

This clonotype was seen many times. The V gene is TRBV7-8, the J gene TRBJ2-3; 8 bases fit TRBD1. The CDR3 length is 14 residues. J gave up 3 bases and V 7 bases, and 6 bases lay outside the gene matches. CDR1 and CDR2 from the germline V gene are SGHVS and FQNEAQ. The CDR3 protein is CASTPDRATDTQYF. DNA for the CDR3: TGTGCCAGCACTCCGGACAGGGCAACAGATACGCAGTATTTT. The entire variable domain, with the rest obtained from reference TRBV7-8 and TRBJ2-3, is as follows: GAGVSQSPRYKVAKRGQDVALRCDPISGHVSLFWYQQALGQGPEFLTYFQNEAQLDKSGLPSDRFFAERPEGSVSTLKIQRTQQEDSAVYLCASTPDRATDTQYFGPGTRLTVL.

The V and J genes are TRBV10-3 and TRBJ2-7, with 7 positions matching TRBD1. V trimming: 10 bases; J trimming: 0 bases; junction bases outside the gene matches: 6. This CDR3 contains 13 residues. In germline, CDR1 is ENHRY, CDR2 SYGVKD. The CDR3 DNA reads TGTGCCACCATGGACAGGAGCTCCTACGAGCAGTACTTC. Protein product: CATMDRSSYEQYF.

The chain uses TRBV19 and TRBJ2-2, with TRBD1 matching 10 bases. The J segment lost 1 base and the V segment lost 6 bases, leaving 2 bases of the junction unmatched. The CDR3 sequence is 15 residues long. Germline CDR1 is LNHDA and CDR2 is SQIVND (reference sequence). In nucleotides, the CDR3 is TGTGCCAGTAGAGACAGGGGGCTGAACACCGGGGAGCTGTTTTTT. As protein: CASRDRGLNTGELFF.

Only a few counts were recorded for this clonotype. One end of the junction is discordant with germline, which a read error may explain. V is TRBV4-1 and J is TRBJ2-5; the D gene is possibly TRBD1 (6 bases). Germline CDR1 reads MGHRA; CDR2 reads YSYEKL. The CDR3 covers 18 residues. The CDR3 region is CASSRQWGQGPVIEIQYF. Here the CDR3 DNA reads TGCGCCAGCAGCCGACAATGGGGGCAGGGGCCAGTCATAGAGATCCAGTACTTC.

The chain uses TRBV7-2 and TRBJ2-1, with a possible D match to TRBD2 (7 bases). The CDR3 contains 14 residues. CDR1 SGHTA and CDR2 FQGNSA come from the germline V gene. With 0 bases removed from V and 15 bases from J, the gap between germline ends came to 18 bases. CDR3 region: CASSLAPNREGLFF. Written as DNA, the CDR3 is TGTGCCAGCAGCTTAGCGCCAAACAGGGAGGGTCTGTTCTTC.

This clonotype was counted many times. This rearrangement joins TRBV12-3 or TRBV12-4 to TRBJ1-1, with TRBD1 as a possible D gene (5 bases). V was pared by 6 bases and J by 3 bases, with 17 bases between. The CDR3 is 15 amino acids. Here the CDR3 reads CASSRDSGRHTEAFF. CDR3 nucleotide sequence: TGTGCCAGCAGCCGGGACTCTGGCCGGCACACTGAAGCTTTCTTT.

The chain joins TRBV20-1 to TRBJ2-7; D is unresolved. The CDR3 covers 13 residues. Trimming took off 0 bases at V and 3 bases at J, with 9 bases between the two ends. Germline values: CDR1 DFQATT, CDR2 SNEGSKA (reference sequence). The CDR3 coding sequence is TGCAGTGCTAGAGAAAGGGTCGACTACGAGCAGTACGTC. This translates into CSARERVDYEQYV.

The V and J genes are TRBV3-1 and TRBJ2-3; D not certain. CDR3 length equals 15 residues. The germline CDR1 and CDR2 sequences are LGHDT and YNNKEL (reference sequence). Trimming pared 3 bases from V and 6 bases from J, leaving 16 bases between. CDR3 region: CASSHTGPLGDTQYF. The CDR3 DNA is TGTGCCAGCAGCCATACCGGGCCACTGGGGGATACGCAGTATTTT.

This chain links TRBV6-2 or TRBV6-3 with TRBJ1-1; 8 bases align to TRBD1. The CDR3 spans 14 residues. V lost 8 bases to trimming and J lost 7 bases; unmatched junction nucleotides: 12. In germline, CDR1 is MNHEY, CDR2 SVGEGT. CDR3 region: CASFRDRSSIEAFF. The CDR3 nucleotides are TGTGCCAGCTTTCGGGACAGGTCCTCCATTGAAGCTTTCTTT.

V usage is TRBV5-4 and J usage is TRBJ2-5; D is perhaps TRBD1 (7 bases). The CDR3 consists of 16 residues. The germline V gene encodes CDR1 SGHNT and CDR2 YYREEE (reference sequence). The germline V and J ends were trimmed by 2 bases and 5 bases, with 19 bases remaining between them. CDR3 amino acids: CASSFPGGQVLETQYF. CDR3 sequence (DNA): TGTGCCAGCAGCTTCCCAGGGGGGCAGGTTTTGGAGACCCAGTACTTC.

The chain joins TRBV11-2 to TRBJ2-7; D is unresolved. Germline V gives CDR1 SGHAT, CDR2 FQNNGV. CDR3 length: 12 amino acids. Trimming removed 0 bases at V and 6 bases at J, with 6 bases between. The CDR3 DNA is TGTGCCAGCAGCTTAGACAGGTTCGAGCAGTACGTC. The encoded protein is CASSLDRFEQYV.

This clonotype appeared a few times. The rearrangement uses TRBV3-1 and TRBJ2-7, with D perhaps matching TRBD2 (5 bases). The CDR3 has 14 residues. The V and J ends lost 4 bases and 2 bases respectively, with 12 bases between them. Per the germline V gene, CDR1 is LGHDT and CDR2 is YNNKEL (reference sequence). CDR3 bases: TGTGCCAGCAGCCGCGTGGTGCGGGCCTACGAGCAGTACTTC. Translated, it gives CASSRVVRAYEQYF.

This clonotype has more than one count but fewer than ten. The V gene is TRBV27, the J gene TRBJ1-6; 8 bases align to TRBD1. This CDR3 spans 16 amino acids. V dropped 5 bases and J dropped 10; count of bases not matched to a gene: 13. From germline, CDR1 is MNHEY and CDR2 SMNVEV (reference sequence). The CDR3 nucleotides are TGTGCCAGCAGTACCCGACAGGGGTCGGGTAACTCACCCCTCCACTTT. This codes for CASSTRQGSGNSPLHF.

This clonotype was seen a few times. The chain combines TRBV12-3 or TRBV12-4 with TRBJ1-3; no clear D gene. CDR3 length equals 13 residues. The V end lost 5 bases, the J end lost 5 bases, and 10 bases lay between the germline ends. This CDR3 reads CASSIGPRNTIYF. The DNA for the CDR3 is TGTGCCAGCAGTATCGGACCACGAAACACCATATATTTT.

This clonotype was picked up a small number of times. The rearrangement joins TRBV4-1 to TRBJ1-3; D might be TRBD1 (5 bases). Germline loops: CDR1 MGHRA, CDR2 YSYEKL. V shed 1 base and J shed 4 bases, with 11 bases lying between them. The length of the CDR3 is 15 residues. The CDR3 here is CASSQVQGVGNTIYF. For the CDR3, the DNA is TGCGCCAGCAGCCAAGTCCAGGGCGTGGGAAACACCATATATTTT.

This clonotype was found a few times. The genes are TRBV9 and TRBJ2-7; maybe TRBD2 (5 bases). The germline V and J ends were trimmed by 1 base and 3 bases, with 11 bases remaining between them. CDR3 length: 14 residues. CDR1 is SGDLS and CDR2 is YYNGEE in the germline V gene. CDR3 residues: CASSVTGVGYEQYF. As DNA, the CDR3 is TGTGCCAGCAGCGTAACCGGGGTGGGCTACGAGCAGTACTTC.

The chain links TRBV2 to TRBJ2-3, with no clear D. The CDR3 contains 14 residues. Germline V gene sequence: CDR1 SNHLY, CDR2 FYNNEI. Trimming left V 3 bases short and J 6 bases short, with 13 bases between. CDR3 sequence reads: CASSDFAAADTQYF. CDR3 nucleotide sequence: TGTGCCAGCAGTGATTTTGCTGCAGCGGATACGCAGTATTTT.

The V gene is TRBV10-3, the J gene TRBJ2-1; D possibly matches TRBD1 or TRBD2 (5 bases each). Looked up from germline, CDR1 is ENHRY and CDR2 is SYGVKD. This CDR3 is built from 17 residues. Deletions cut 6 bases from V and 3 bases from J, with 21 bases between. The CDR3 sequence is CAISGAQADVNYNEQFF. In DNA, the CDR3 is TGTGCCATCAGCGGGGCACAGGCGGATGTAAACTACAATGAGCAGTTCTTC.